Listed below are T cell receptor beta chains from one sample, sequenced in a study of cytomegalovirus exposure and HLA in healthy donors. Only in-frame clones appear in the TCRdb table, and some are missing; sequencing was by immunoSEQ multiplex PCR. The profile shows about 25,000 clones, 79% of them singletons. The sequenced material came from PBMCs. The source of these receptors is a male donor in good health and CMV-seronegative. Both conserved end residues are part of each CDR3. Each record gives: J gene, V gene, clone size, D gene, CDR3 DNA, CDR3 protein. The D gene is left open where the match is weak. Clone size is given for some rows only: seen once, a few or many times, or a class if the clone is expanded.

TRBJ2-2 | TRBV5-1 | few | TRBD2 | TGCGCCAGCAGCTTGGGCGGGGGGCCGGCGACCGGGGAGCTGTTTTTT | CASSLGGGPATGELFF
TRBJ2-1 | TRBV6-5 | - | - | TGTGCCAGCAGTTACTCGACAGCCGGCGAGCAGTTCTTC | CASSYSTAGEQFF
TRBJ2-3 | TRBV6-1 | once | - | TGTGCCAGCAGTGAAGCGCCTGGGACTCCTAAGGCAGATACGCAGTATTTT | CASSEAPGTPKADTQYF
TRBJ1-1 | TRBV4-2 | - | - | TGTGCCAGCAGCCAAGATGCAGGGGAGGCTTTCTTT | CASSQDAGEAFF
TRBJ2-3 | TRBV28 | - | TRBD2 | TGTGCCAGCAGACCACTAGCGGGGGGTGCAGATACGCAGTATTTT | CASRPLAGGADTQYF
TRBJ1-5 | TRBV30 | - | - | TGTGCCTGGAGCCTCCAGGAGGATCAGCCCCAGCATTTT | CAWSLQEDQPQHF
TRBJ2-3 | TRBV7-8 | - | TRBD2 | TGTGCCAGCAGCTTAGCGTTCTTTGCGGGGGGGCCGTCAGATACGCAGTATTTT | CASSLAFFAGGPSDTQYF
TRBJ2-7 | TRBV4-3 | few | TRBD1 | TGCGCCAGCAGCCGAGAGGACAGGCTAGCTGGCTACGAGCAGTACTTC | CASSREDRLAGYEQYF
TRBJ2-1 | TRBV7-6 | - | - | TGTGCCAGCAGCCGCAGGGGGGCTGAGCAGTTCTTC | CASSRRGAEQFF
TRBJ2-1 | TRBV5-5 | - | - | TGTGCCAGCAGCTACCAGACAGAGAGCTCCTACAATGAGCAGTTCTTC | CASSYQTESSYNEQFF
TRBJ1-2 | TRBV30 | - | - | TGTGCCTGGAGTGTACTAAATGGCTACACCTTC | CAWSVLNGYTF
TRBJ2-7 | TRBV27 | - | TRBD1 | TGTGCCAGCCGGGGGACAGGGAGCTCCTACGAGCAGTACTTC | CASRGTGSSYEQYF
TRBJ2-7 | TRBV9 | - | TRBD1 | TGTGCCAGCAGCACCGGGGACAGGGGTCCGTACGAGCAGTACTTC | CASSTGDRGPYEQYF
TRBJ2-4 | TRBV27 | - | - | TGTGCCAGCAGTTCGACAGTACAGGAAAACATTCAGTACTTC | CASSSTVQENIQYF
TRBJ2-2 | TRBV7-9 | - | TRBD2 | TGTTCCAGCAGCTCCGGTGGGACTAGCGGGGGTACCGGGGAGCTGTTTTTT | CSSSSGGTSGGTGELFF
TRBJ2-2 | TRBV7-3 | - | TRBD2 | TGTGCCAGCAGCCCTCAGCGGGGGGAAACCGGGGAGCTGTTTTTT | CASSPQRGETGELFF
TRBJ1-1 | TRBV27 | - | - | TGTGCCAGCAGTCCCAGAGTAAACAGGTTGTACACTGAAGCTTTCTTT | CASSPRVNRLYTEAFF
TRBJ1-1 | TRBV18 | - | - | TGTGCCAGCTCACCGGGGGGAGGCCGAATGAACACTGAAGCTTTCTTT | CASSPGGGRMNTEAFF
TRBJ2-3 | TRBV19 | - | TRBD1 | TGTGCCAGTAGTCCGCGGACAGGGGTGGATACGCAGTATTTT | CASSPRTGVDTQYF
TRBJ2-1 | TRBV7-2 | - | TRBD2 | TGTGCCAGCAGCTTATCCACGGCTAGCGGGAGGTACAATGAGCAGTTCTTC | CASSLSTASGRYNEQFF
TRBJ2-5 | TRBV12-5 | - | TRBD1 | TGTGCTAGTGGACAGGGACAGGGGGCGTTGGAGACCCAGTACTTC | CASGQGQGALETQYF
TRBJ2-2 | TRBV2 | - | TRBD2 | TGTGCCAGCAGTGAAAACCCTAGACTAGCGGGGGGGCTAAAGAACACCGGGGAGCTGTTTTTT | CASSENPRLAGGLKNTGELFF
TRBJ2-2 | TRBV6-5 | - | TRBD1 | TGTGCCAGCAGTGACAGGGCGAACACCGGGGAGCTGTTTTTT | CASSDRANTGELFF
TRBJ1-3 | TRBV18 | - | TRBD1 | TGTGCCAGCTCAACGACAGGGGGCTCTGGAAACACCATATATTTT | CASSTTGGSGNTIYF
TRBJ1-1 | TRBV7-2 | few | TRBD1 | TGTGCCAGCAGCTCGGACAGGGCTAAAGCTTTCTTT | CASSSDRAKAFF
TRBJ1-1 | TRBV4-2 | - | TRBD1 | TGTGCCAGCAGCCAAGTCGCGACAGGGACGGTTAACACTGAAGCTTTCTTT | CASSQVATGTVNTEAFF
TRBJ2-4 | TRBV27 | few | TRBD2 | TGTGCCAGCAGGCTAGCGGGGAGTGGAAACATTCAGTACTTC | CASRLAGSGNIQYF
TRBJ2-7 | TRBV7-9 | - | - | TGTGCCAGCAGCTTTGGGGCCCACGAGCAGTACTTC | CASSFGAHEQYF
TRBJ2-3 | TRBV4-3 | - | - | TGCGCCAGCAGCCAGGACAGCCCGGATACGCAGTATTTT | CASSQDSPDTQYF
TRBJ2-7 | TRBV28 | - | TRBD2 | TGTGCCAGCAGACAAACGGGGGGGTTAGTTATCGAGCAGTACTTC | CASRQTGGLVIEQYF
TRBJ1-1 | TRBV7-2 | - | - | TGTGCCAGCAGCTTGGGTTCCAGGTCAGATACTGAAGCTTTCTTT | CASSLGSRSDTEAFF
TRBJ2-3 | TRBV7-9 | - | TRBD2 | TGTTCCAGCAGCTTAGCGGGGGGTACGCAGTATTTT | CSSSLAGGTQYF
TRBJ2-3 | TRBV6-5 | - | TRBD2 | TGTGCCAGCAAAGGGGAGGGAGTCACAGATACGCAGTATTTT | CASKGEGVTDTQYF
TRBJ2-3 | TRBV5-1 | - | - | TGCGCCAGCAGCCTAGGGGCGGTTAGCACAGATACGCAGTATTTT | CASSLGAVSTDTQYF
TRBJ2-1 | TRBV6-4 | - | TRBD2 | TGTGCCAGCAGTTCTACAGCGGGAGGGCCGTACAATGAGCAGTTCTTC | CASSSTAGGPYNEQFF
TRBJ2-7 | TRBV28 | - | TRBD2 | TGTGCCAGCAGTCTCAGGCGGGAGGGCCTGGACGAGCAGTACTTC | CASSLRREGLDEQYF
TRBJ2-1 | TRBV4-1 | - | - | TGCGCCAGCAGCCACCCGTTGGGGGCGGGAGAGGGTGTCAATGAGCAGTTCTTC | CASSHPLGAGEGVNEQFF
TRBJ2-7 | TRBV4-2 | - | - | TGTGCCAGCAGCCAATCTGGAGGGGGCTACGAGCAGTACTTC | CASSQSGGGYEQYF
TRBJ1-3 | TRBV7-8 | - | - | TGTGCCAGCAGCTTAGTCAGGGAGGACACCATATATTTT | CASSLVREDTIYF